This record concerns one T cell receptor (beta chain) sequence. This clone is considered medium-sized (0.01 to 0.1%). The specificity of this receptor is unknown. Base qualities were left out, and no much larger clone turns up one base away. This sample was included in a study of persistence of HIV-infected CD4 T cells (dated by TCRdb to 2018 to 2020). Study-level background: CMV- and HIV-1 Gag-responding CD4+ T cells were isolated from ART-treated individuals so that antigen-driven clonal expansion of HIV-1-infected cells could be examined. Suppressive ART had been received by participants for a median of roughly eight years. Peripheral blood samples of up to roughly 180 mL were collected at multiple time points, except for a couple of participants, who underwent leukapheresis at a single time point. TCRbeta sequencing assessed the clonality of all cells in each sorted population, while proviral sequencing assessed the clonality of infected cells. Cross-participant TCR cluster analysis included roughly eight participants for CMV and 6 or 7 participants for Gag. What the work shows at the level of the full study, not this receptor alone: Significantly lower TCRbeta richness was observed in CMV- and Gag-responding cells than in anti-CD3/anti-CD28-responding cells, and higher oligoclonality was observed in CMV-responding cells than in CD3/CD28-stimulated and Gag-responding cells. TCR oligoclonality correlated with proviral oligoclonality within the same sorted populations. Degenerate expanded CDR3beta sequences were enriched in antigen-responding cells, suggesting convergent selection of CD4+ responses to CMV and Gag. Restriction of bulk TCR analyses to the rare CMV-responding cells that actually carried HIV-1 proviruses was not possible. Few individuals were included in the study, and only a limited range of antigens was tested.

The immunoSEQ hsTCRB assay version 4 in survey mode was used to sequence TCRbeta repertoires from genomic DNA. For TCRbeta sequencing, genomic DNA was diluted to around 10 ng/uL, with up to 1 ug used per sample. As for the original processing: TCRbeta data were analyzed in ImmunoSeq Analyzer 3.0, with diversity computed on productive nucleotide rearrangements. Using the Immunarch R package, the improved Chao index served to estimate lower-bound TCR diversity and the Gini coefficient served to estimate clonality. Different nucleotide rearrangements encoding the same CDR3beta amino acid sequence were counted as distinct clonotypes. Differential abundance analysis found TCRbeta sequences that were significantly enriched in antigen-responding cells compared with anti-CD3/anti-CD28-activated cells. Using predicted peptide-MHC specificity as the basis, GLIPH2 grouped TCRs into clusters, both for each participant individually and for the merged data sets that combined participants. Entries here come from immuneACCESS through TCRdb and include only in-frame sequences with V and J called. Some clones fail to appear in such tables; in the studies checked, an unresolved V gene covers under half of the shortfall, and the cause of the remainder is unknown. The V and J calls and clone size are taken from that table; D and trimming were inferred from the DNA. Across this sample there are around 42,000 clones, with 75% to 85% seen only once. Jointly, the top ten make up approximately 14% of the sample.

Reading the label with the study, this specimen's treatment or condition is: suppressive antiretroviral therapy. A pool of overlapping HIV-1 Gag 15-mer peptides, at around 1 ug per peptide per mL, was used to stimulate the cells. Memory CD4+ T cells that did not respond, being CD40L-negative, CD69-negative and CD45RO-high, were sorted as memory populations depleted of antigen-responding cells. HIV-1-infected adults in whom suppressive ART had been started during chronic infection were enrolled as participants. For at least 4 years, participants had undetectable plasma HIV-1 RNA, below 50 copies/mL. To be included, participants needed a CD4+ T cell count above 400 cells/uL and a positive CMV serology. Before stimulation, PBMCs were isolated using density centrifugation and depleted of CD8+ T cells. CD8-depleted PBMCs were stimulated for 15 to 20 hours with anti-CD28/CD49d costimulation, CD40-blocking antibody and enfuvirtide to prevent new infections. Cell sorting was done on a Beckman Coulter MoFlo Legacy or XDP sorter, and dead cells were excluded with propidium iodide. For samples with more than one million cells, genomic DNA was extracted with the QIAamp DNA Mini Kit, and for all other samples the Quick-DNA Microprep Kit was used.

Clipping removes 5 bases from V and 5 bases from J, with 10 as the unmatched junction base count. From the cysteine up to the phenylalanine, the CDR3 has a length of 16 residues. Only the CDR3 region is kept as DNA, spanning 48 bases read in frame from base 1. CDR1 is given as SGHTA and CDR2 as FQGNSA, both from the germline V gene. The input for sequencing was CD4+ T cells sorted from PBMCs after roughly 19-hour stimulation, taken from a patient who received antiretroviral therapy. The cell subset or site label of this sample denotes: CD40L-CD69- CD45RO-high memory CD4 T cells not responding to Gag peptides. The sequence was collected from an adult man with HIV who was CMV-seropositive. The chain couples TRBV7-2 to TRBJ2-2, with 8 middle bases fitting TRBD2. The sequence in DNA is TGTGCCAGCAGCCCGGCGGGGGGCCTGGGAACCGGGGAGCTGTTTTTT. It specifies CASSPAGGLGTGELFF.